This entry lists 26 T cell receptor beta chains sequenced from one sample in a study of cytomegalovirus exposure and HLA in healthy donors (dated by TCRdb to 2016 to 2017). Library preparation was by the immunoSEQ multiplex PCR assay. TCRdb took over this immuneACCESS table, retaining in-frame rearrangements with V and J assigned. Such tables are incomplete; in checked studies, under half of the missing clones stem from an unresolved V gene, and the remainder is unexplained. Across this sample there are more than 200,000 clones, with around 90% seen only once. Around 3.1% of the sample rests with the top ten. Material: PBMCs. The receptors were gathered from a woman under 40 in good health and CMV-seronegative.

CDR3 DNA: TGTGCCAGCAGTTACTCGAGTCGTTATGAGCAGTTCTTC. This sequence encodes CASSYSSRYEQFF. The chain couples TRBV6-5 to TRBJ2-1; no definite D call. CDR3 length: 13 amino acids. The V and J ends lost 0 bases and 8 bases respectively, with 8 bases between them. Germline V gene sequence: CDR1 MNHEY, CDR2 SVGAGI.

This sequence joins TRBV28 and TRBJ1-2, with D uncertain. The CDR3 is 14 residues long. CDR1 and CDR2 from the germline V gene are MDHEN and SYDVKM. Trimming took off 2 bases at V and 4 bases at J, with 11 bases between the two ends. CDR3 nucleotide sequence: TGTGCCAGCAGTTTAATGGGGTTGGGCTATGGCTACACCTTC. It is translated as CASSLMGLGYGYTF.

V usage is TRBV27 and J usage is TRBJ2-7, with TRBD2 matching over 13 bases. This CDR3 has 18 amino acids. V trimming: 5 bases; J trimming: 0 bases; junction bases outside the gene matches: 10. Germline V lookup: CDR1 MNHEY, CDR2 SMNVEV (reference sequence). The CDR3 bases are TGTGCCAGCAGTCAAAGAGGGACTAGCGGGACCTACTCCTACGAGCAGTACTTC. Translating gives CASSQRGTSGTYSYEQYF.

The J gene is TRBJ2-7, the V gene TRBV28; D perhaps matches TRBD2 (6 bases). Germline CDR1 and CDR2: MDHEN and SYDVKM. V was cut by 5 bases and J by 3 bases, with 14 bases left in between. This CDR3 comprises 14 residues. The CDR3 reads CASSTRGIFYEQYF. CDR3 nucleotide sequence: TGTGCCAGCAGTACCCGCGGGATTTTCTACGAGCAGTACTTC.

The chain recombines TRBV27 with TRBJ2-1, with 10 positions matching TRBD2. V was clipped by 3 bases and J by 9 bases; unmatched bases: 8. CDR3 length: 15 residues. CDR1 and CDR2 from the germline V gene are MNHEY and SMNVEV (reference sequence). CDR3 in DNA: TGTGCCAGCAGTTTCAAACTAGCGGGAAGTATTGAGCAGTTCTTC. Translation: CASSFKLAGSIEQFF.

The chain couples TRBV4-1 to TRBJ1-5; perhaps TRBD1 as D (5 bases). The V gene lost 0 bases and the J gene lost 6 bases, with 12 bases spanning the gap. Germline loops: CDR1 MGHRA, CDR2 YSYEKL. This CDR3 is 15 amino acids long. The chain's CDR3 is CASSQEGLGVQPQHF. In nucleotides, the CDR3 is TGCGCCAGCAGCCAAGAAGGACTGGGGGTTCAGCCCCAGCATTTT.

For the CDR3, the DNA is TGTGCCAGTCGGACAGGGATTCAAGAGACCCAGTACTTC. Protein: CASRTGIQETQYF. V gene TRBV2 combines with J gene TRBJ2-5; 8 bases agree with TRBD1. CDR1 and CDR2 (germline): SNHLY, FYNNEI. Trimming took 9 bases from V and 2 from J; bases not matched to a gene: 5. The CDR3 runs 13 residues. Filled out from reference TRBV2 and TRBJ2-5, the complete variable domain reads EPEVTQTPSHQVTQMGQEVILRCVPISNHLYFYWYRQILGQKVEFLVSFYNNEISEKSEIFDDQFSVERPDGSNFTLKIRSTKLEDSAMYFCASRTGIQETQYFGPGTRLLVL.

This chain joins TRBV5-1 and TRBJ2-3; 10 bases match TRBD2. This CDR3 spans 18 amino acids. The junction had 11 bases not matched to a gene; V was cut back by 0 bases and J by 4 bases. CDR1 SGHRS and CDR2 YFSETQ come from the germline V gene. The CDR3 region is CASSLGQREGLLSDTQYF. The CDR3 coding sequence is TGCGCCAGCAGCTTGGGCCAGCGGGAGGGCCTTTTGTCAGATACGCAGTATTTT.

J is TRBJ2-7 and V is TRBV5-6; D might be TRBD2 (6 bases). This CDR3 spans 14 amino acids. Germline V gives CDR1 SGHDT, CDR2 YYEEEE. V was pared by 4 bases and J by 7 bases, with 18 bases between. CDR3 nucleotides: TGTGCCAGCAGCCAGGGATCAGGGCGGGAAGAGCAGTACTTC. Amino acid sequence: CASSQGSGREEQYF.

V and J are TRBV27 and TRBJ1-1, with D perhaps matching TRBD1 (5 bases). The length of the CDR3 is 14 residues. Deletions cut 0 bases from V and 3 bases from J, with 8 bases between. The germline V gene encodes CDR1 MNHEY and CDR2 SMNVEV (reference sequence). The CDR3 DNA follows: TGTGCCAGCAGTTTATCGGGGCCCTACACTGAAGCTTTCTTT. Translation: CASSLSGPYTEAFF.

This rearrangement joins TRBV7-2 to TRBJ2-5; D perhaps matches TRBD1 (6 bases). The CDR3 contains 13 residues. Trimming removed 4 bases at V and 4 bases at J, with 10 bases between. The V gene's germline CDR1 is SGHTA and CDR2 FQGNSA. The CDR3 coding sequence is TGTGCCAGCAGCTCCACAGGGTTAGAGACCCAGTACTTC. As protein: CASSSTGLETQYF.

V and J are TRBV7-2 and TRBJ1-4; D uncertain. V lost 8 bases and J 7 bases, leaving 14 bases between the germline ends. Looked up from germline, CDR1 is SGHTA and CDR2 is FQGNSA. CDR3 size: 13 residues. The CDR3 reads CASGPFGSEKLFF. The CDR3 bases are TGTGCCAGCGGCCCCTTCGGGTCTGAAAAACTGTTTTTT.

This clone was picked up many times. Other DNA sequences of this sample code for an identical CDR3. The CDR3 DNA is TGTGCCAGCAGAGACAGGGACAATCAGCCCCAGCATTTT. Translated: CASRDRDNQPQHF. The chain is built from TRBV28 and TRBJ1-5; TRBD1 agrees at 7 bases. This CDR3 spans 13 amino acids. Germline values: CDR1 MDHEN, CDR2 SYDVKM. The V segment lost 6 bases and the J segment 3 bases; nucleotides outside the gene matches: 2.

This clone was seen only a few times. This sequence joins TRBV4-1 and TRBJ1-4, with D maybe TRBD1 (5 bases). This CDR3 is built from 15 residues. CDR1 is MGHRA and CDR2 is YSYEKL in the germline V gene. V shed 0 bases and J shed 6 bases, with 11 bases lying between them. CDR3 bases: TGCGCCAGCAGCCAAGATCCGGGGGAATATGAAAAACTGTTTTTT. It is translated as CASSQDPGEYEKLFF.

CDR3 sequence (DNA): TGTGCCAGCAGTTTATCCCCAAGGGTCGGGGAGCTGTTTTTT. It specifies CASSLSPRVGELFF. This chain uses TRBV27 with TRBJ2-2; D is unresolved. CDR3 size: 14 residues. Looked up from germline, CDR1 is MNHEY and CDR2 is SMNVEV (reference sequence). The V and J ends lost 0 bases and 7 bases respectively, with 9 bases between them.

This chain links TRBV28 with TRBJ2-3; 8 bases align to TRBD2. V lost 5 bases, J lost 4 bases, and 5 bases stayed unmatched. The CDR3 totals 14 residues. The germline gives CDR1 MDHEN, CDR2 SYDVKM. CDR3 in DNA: TGTGCCAGCAGTAAGCCGGGACTAGCAGATACGCAGTATTTT. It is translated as CASSKPGLADTQYF.

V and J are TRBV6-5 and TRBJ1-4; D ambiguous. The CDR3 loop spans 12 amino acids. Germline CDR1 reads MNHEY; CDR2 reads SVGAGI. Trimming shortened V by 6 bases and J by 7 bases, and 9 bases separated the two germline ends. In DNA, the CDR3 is TGTGCCAGCAGGACGGGAACTGAAAAACTGTTTTTT. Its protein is CASRTGTEKLFF.

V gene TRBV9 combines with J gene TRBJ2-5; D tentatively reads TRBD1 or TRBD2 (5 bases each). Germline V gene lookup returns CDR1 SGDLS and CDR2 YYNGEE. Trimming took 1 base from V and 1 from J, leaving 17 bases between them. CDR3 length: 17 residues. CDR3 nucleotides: TGTGCCAGCAGCGTAACCCGGGACCCAGAACCCCAAGAGACCCAGTACTTC. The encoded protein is CASSVTRDPEPQETQYF.

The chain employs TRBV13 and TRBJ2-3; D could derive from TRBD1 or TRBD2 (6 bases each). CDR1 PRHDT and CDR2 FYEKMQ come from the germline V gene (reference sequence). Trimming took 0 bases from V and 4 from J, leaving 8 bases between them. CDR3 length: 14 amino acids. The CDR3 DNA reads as TGTGCCAGCAGCTTAGGCGGGGGCTCAGATACGCAGTATTTT. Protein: CASSLGGGSDTQYF.

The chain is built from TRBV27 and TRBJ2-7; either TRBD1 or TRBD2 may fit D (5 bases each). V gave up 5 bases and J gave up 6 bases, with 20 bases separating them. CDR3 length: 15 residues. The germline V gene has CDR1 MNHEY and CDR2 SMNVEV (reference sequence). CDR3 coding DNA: TGTGCCAGCAGTAGCGGTTACGGGGCTCGGGGCGAGCAGTACTTC. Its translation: CASSSGYGARGEQYF.

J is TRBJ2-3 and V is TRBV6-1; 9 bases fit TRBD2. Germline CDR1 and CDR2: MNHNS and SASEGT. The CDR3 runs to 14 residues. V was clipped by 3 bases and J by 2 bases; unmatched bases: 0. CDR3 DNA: TGTGCCAGCAGTGAGGGACTAGCCACAGATACGCAGTATTTT. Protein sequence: CASSEGLATDTQYF.

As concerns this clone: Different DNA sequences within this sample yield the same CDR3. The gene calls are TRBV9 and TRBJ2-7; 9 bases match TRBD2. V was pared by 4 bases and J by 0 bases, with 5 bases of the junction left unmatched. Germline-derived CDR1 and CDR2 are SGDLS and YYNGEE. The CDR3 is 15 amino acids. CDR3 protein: CASSPGSGSSYEQYF. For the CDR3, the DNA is TGTGCCAGCAGCCCCGGTAGCGGGAGCTCCTACGAGCAGTACTTC.

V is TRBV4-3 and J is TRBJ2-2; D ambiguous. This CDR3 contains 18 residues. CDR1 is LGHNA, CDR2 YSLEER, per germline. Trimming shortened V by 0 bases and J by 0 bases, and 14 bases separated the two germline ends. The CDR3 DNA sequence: TGCGCCAGCAGCCAAGATTTGCCGGGTAGTGCGAACACCGGGGAGCTGTTTTTT. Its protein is CASSQDLPGSANTGELFF.

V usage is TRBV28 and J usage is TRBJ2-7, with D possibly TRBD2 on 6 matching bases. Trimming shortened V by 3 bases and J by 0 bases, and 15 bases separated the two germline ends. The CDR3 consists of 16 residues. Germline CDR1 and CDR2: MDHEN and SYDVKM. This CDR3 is CASSFDQEGPSYEQYF. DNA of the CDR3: TGTGCCAGCAGTTTCGACCAGGAGGGTCCCTCCTACGAGCAGTACTTC. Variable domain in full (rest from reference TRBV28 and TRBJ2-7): DVKVTQSSRYLVKRTGEKVFLECVQDMDHENMFWYRQDPGLGLRLIYFSYDVKMKEKGDIPEGYSVSREKKERFSLILESASTNQTSMYLCASSFDQEGPSYEQYFGPGTRLTVT.

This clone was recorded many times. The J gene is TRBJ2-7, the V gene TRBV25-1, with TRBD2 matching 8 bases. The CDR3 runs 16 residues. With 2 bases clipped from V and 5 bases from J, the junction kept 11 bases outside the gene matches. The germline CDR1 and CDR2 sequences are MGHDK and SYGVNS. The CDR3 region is CASSERREAPMDEQYF. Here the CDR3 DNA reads TGTGCCAGCAGTGAACGGCGGGAGGCCCCCATGGACGAGCAGTACTTC.

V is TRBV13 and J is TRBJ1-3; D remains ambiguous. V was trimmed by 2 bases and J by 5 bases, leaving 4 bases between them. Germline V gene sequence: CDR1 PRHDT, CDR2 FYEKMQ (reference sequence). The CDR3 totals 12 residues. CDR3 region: CASSLFRNTIYF. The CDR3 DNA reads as TGTGCCAGCAGCTTATTCCGAAACACCATATATTTT.